The entry that follows covers one T cell receptor (beta chain) sequence. Authors' methods: Reference gene primer amplification yielded estimated nucleated cell counts. Some clones are missing from TCRdb's copy, which holds only in-frame ones; the method was immunoSEQ multiplex PCR. Clone size and the V and J calls come from that table; the DNA yielded D and trimming. The table has fewer than 300,000 clones, around 85% seen once. The ends were cut back, 3 bases at V and 2 bases at J, with 15 bases in the middle. The germline gives CDR1 SGHRS, CDR2 YFSETQ. The CDR3 sequence is 15 residues long. This entry belongs to a study of blood T cell repertoires in COVID-19.

The sequenced sample consisted of PBMCs or T cells enriched from blood (not recorded which). This clonotype was obtained from a woman aged 45 to 65 who had recovered from COVID-19. The V call is TRBV5-1, the J call TRBJ2-7, with D tentatively TRBD2 (5 bases). CDR3 nucleotide sequence: TGCGCCAGCAGCTCGGGTCGACTAAGGACCTACGAGCAGTACTTC. Its protein is CASSSGRLRTYEQYF.